These 12 T cell receptor beta chains were all obtained from the same sample, sequenced in a study of post-analysis software for immune sequencing data (dated by TCRdb to between 2014 and 2017). Their antigens remain unidentified. The method behind the library was PCR. TCRdb records Illumina HiSeq 2500 as the sequencer. To reduce PCR and sequencing biases, unique molecular identifiers were incorporated into the TCR beta cDNA libraries. TCRdb trimmed the raw reads at Q25, called clones with MiXCR and kept productive beta chains. Each entry is one CDR3 protein sequence, shown with its most common DNA and genes. The sample profile shows fewer than 850,000 distinct CDR3 sequences; under 60% of them were found once. Clones ranked in the top ten supply roughly 4.4% of the sample. Overall study results and their limits: Patients showed significantly higher frequencies than controls for five TRBV segments, among them TRBV5-6, TRBV5-1 and TRBV20-1.

The specimen was blood. Every receptor here comes from a girl aged 10 to 17 with multiple sclerosis.

The gene calls are TRBV20-1 and TRBJ2-7; unclear D gene. The germline CDR1 and CDR2 sequences are DFQATT and SNEGSKA (reference sequence). The CDR3 length is 11 residues. V lost 5 bases and J 2 bases, leaving 7 bases between the germline ends. The chain's CDR3 is CSAGPTYEQYF. The CDR3 DNA is TGCAGTGCTGGGCCCACCTACGAGCAGTACTTC.

The chain links TRBV6-1 to TRBJ1-1; 8 bases are a match to TRBD1. The junction had 19 bases not matched to a gene; V was cut back by 6 bases and J by 1 base. The V gene's germline CDR1 is MNHNS and CDR2 SASEGT. The CDR3 has 19 residues. The CDR3 bases are TGTGCCAGCAGCCGGCAACGCGGACAGGGTGGCTTTGGGAACACTGAAGCTTTCTTT. Its translation: CASSRQRGQGGFGNTEAFF.

With respect to this clonotype: At one end, the junction sequence differs from germline, possibly due to a read error. The chain carries TRBV5-6 and TRBJ2-1; D uncertain. This CDR3 is built from 19 residues. CDR1 is SGHDT and CDR2 is YYEEEE in the germline V gene. CDR3: CACSLSTLSTTSSYNEQFF. The CDR3, as DNA: TGTGCCTGCAGCTTGTCTACTCTATCTACTACCAGCTCCTACAATGAGCAGTTCTTC.

V and J are TRBV12-3 or TRBV12-4 and TRBJ2-1; 9 bases align to TRBD2. J gave up 13 bases and V 7 bases, and 11 bases lay outside the gene matches. This CDR3 is built from 13 residues. As DNA, the CDR3 is TGTGCCAGCACCGCAGTAGCGGGAGAGACCCAGTTCTTC. This sequence encodes CASTAVAGETQFF.

This clonotype was seen a few times. The J gene is TRBJ2-1, the V gene TRBV27, with 7 bases lining up with TRBD1. Germline V gene sequence: CDR1 MNHEY, CDR2 SMNVEV (reference sequence). Trimming at V came to 7 bases and at J to 5 bases, leaving 8 bases not matched to a gene. The CDR3 runs 14 residues. The CDR3 DNA sequence: TGTGCCAGCAATCCGGGACAGACGAACAATGAGCAGTTCTTC. Protein product: CASNPGQTNNEQFF.

The chain combines TRBV20-1 with TRBJ2-1; 8 bases are a match to TRBD2. V lost 1 base and J lost 3; bases outside the gene matches: 5. CDR3 length: 15 residues. Germline CDR1 DFQATT, CDR2 SNEGSKA (reference sequence). The CDR3 DNA is TGCAGTGCTAGAGGGGAAAGCGGGAGCTACAATGAGCAGTTCTTC. This gives the protein CSARGESGSYNEQFF.

The rearrangement joins TRBV4-1 to TRBJ2-3; D unclear. This CDR3 is built from 14 residues. V lost 0 bases, J lost 2 bases, and 6 bases lay in between. Germline V gene lookup returns CDR1 MGHRA and CDR2 YSYEKL. CDR3 DNA: TGCGCCAGCAGCCAAGACAATCCCACAGATACGCAGTATTTT. Residues: CASSQDNPTDTQYF.

In this sample, this clonotype turned up a few times. This chain links TRBV11-2 with TRBJ2-3; D unclear. Deletions cut 2 bases from V and 2 bases from J, with 8 bases between. Germline V gene data show CDR1 as SGHAT and CDR2 as FQNNGV. The CDR3 loop spans 14 amino acids. Written as DNA, the CDR3 is TGTGCCAGCAGCTTAAATTCTCTCACAGATACGCAGTATTTT. This sequence encodes CASSLNSLTDTQYF.

This clonotype was seen more than once but under ten times. The chain combines TRBV20-1 with TRBJ2-7, with 13 bases identical to TRBD2. The germline CDR1 and CDR2 sequences are DFQATT and SNEGSKA (reference sequence). V lost 5 bases to trimming and J lost 4 bases; unmatched junction nucleotides: 11. The CDR3 has 16 residues. DNA for the CDR3: TGCAGTGCTCCCCCCGGGACTAGCGGGATTTGGTACGAGCAGTACTTC. Translating it yields CSAPPGTSGIWYEQYF.

The V gene is TRBV20-1, the J gene TRBJ2-3; 10 positions match TRBD2. The CDR3 loop spans 15 amino acids. Germline CDR1 and CDR2: DFQATT and SNEGSKA (reference sequence). V dropped 4 bases and J dropped 2; count of bases not matched to a gene: 6. The CDR3 nucleotides read TGCAGTGCTATCATTAGCGGGAGGCCCACAGATACGCAGTATTTT. This encodes CSAIISGRPTDTQYF.

This rearrangement joins TRBV13 to TRBJ2-1; D unclear. The CDR3 is made up of 15 amino acids. V shed 4 bases and J shed 0 bases, with 10 bases lying between them. Germline CDR1 reads PRHDT; CDR2 reads FYEKMQ (reference sequence). The CDR3 region has the DNA TGTGCCAGCAGCTCCCCGGCGAGCTCCTACAATGAGCAGTTCTTC. Translating it yields CASSSPASSYNEQFF. The entire variable domain, with the rest obtained from reference TRBV13 and TRBJ2-1, is as follows: AAGVIQSPRHLIKEKRETATLKCYPIPRHDTVYWYQQGPGQDPQFLISFYEKMQSDKGSIPDRFSAQQFSDYHSELNMSSLELGDSALYFCASSSPASSYNEQFFGPGTRLTVL.

This clonotype was counted between two and nine times. The chain uses TRBV5-1 and TRBJ2-1; no clear D. The V and J ends lost 4 bases and 0 bases respectively, with 11 bases between them. The CDR3 sequence is 15 residues long. In germline, CDR1 is SGHRS, CDR2 YFSETQ. The DNA of the CDR3 is TGCGCCAGCAGCATGGAACCGAGCTCCTACAATGAGCAGTTCTTC. This translates into CASSMEPSSYNEQFF.